The subject of this entry is one T cell receptor (beta chain). Antigen specificity is unknown. A clone one base away is much larger, so this may be a read error. The sample originates from a study of tumor and adjacent non-tumor tissue in lung cancer. The overall study: There were some 11 adenocarcinoma, 2 squamous cell carcinoma and 1 small cell lung cancer cases. Each sample yielded about 4.17 million productive TCRbeta reads on average. Whole-study findings and limits: Compared with tumor, normal lung showed significantly lower TCR diversity.

This sample's RNA came from whole unsorted tissue. Chemotherapy-naive patients with new lung cancer underwent thoracic surgery in China, August–late 2014. Three rounds of nested PCR, following a modified ARM-PCR protocol, produced the TCRbeta library. TCRdb redid the calling of the multiplex PCR reads with MiXCR, one entry per CDR3 protein. The sample carries about 200,000 distinct CDR3 sequences, 71% recorded once. Germline V gives CDR1 MNHEY, CDR2 SVGAGI. The CDR3 consists of 15 residues. With 2 bases clipped from V and 7 bases from J, the junction kept 10 bases outside the gene matches. Sequenced: lung tumor tissue. The genes are TRBV6-5 and TRBJ1-1; 7 bases map to TRBD1. The sequence derives from a man aged 55 to 70 with non-small cell lung cancer. CDR3 amino acids: CASSYEGARSIEAFF. For the CDR3, the DNA is TGTGCCAGCAGTTACGAGGGGGCGAGGAGCATTGAAGCTTTCTTT.